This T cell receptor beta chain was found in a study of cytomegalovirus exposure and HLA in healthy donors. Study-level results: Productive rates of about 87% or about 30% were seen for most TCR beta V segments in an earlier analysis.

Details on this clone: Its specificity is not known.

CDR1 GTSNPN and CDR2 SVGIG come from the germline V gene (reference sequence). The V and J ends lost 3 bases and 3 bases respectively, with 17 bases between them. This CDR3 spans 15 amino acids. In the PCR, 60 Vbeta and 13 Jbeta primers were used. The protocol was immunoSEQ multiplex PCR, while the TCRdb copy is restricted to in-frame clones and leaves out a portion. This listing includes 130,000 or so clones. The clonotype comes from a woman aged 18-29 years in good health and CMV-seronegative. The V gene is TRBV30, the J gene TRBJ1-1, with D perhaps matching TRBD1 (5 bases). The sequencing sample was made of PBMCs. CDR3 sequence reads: CAWSFGSTGDTEAFF. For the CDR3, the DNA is TGTGCCTGGAGCTTCGGTAGCACGGGGGACACTGAAGCTTTCTTT.